These 32 T cell receptor beta chains originate from one sample sequenced in a study of somatic mutations in cytotoxic T cells in rheumatoid arthritis (dated by TCRdb to the late 2010s). Receptors were amplified or captured by the immunoSEQ multiplex PCR assay. TCRdb provides this immuneACCESS table in a form limited to in-frame rearrangements. Some clones are lacking; in checked studies, under half of them reflect an unresolved V gene, and why the rest are absent is not known. The sample table holds about 18,000 clones, of which around 80% were seen once. The ten most abundant clones make up roughly 10% of the sample. The source material was CD8+ T cells sorted from blood. The origin of the receptors is a woman aged 50 to 60 in good health.

The rearrangement links TRBV14 to TRBJ2-2; D unresolved. Germline loops: CDR1 SGHDN, CDR2 FVKESK. The V end was cut by 1 base, the J end by 8 bases, with 5 bases between. CDR3 length: 12 residues. The DNA of the CDR3 is TGTGCCAGCAGCCAAGTTTCTGGGGAGCTGTTTTTT. Translated: CASSQVSGELFF.

This chain uses TRBV5-6 with TRBJ1-2; D is ambiguous. Per the germline V gene, CDR1 is SGHDT and CDR2 is YYEEEE. Trimming took off 3 bases at V and 2 bases at J, with 5 bases between the two ends. The CDR3 is 12 amino acids. CDR3 sequence reads: CASSSENYGYTF. The CDR3 DNA follows: TGTGCCAGCAGCTCGGAAAACTATGGCTACACCTTC.

A single count supports this clone. The chain links TRBV27 to TRBJ2-7; D is undetermined. This CDR3 is built from 14 residues. Germline V CDR1 and CDR2: MNHEY, SMNVEV (reference sequence). The ends were cut back, 3 bases at V and 5 bases at J, with 14 bases in the middle. The CDR3 DNA reads TGTGCCAGCAGTTTTTCCTCTAGTCCCCACGAGCAGTACTTC. Protein sequence: CASSFSSSPHEQYF.

The chain uses TRBV6-5 and TRBJ2-7; a weak D match, TRBD2 (6 bases). The germline V and J ends were trimmed by 6 bases and 0 bases, with 9 bases remaining between them. The V gene's germline CDR1 is MNHEY and CDR2 SVGAGI. The CDR3 consists of 13 residues. The CDR3 DNA follows: TGTGCCAGCAGCACGGGACTCTCCTACGAGCAGTACTTC. Its protein product is CASSTGLSYEQYF.

This clone is medium-sized by share. This rearrangement joins TRBV28 to TRBJ1-5; 7 positions agree with TRBD1. V shed 6 bases and J 3 bases; nucleotides not matched to a gene: 11. CDR3 length: 16 residues. Germline assignment: CDR1 MDHEN and CDR2 SYDVKM. CDR3 residues: CASSEGTDSFNQPQHF. The CDR3 DNA reads as TGTGCCAGCAGCGAGGGGACAGACTCTTTCAATCAGCCCCAGCATTTT.

This sequence joins TRBV7-8 and TRBJ1-6, with D possibly being TRBD1 (6 bases). CDR3 length: 19 amino acids. Between the trimmed V and J ends, which lost 1 base and 8 bases, there was a span of 24 bases. Germline V gene sequence: CDR1 SGHVS, CDR2 FQNEAQ. CDR3 residues: CASSLEVPGAGIIDSPLHF. The CDR3 DNA follows: TGTGCCAGCAGCTTAGAAGTCCCGGGGGCCGGAATTATAGATTCACCCCTCCACTTT.

This chain uses TRBV2 with TRBJ1-5; unclear D gene. Trimming removed 6 bases at V and 0 bases at J, with 6 bases between. The CDR3 extends over 13 amino acids. Germline loops: CDR1 SNHLY, CDR2 FYNNEI. CDR3 amino acids: CASRWGSNQPQHF. Here the CDR3 DNA reads TGTGCCAGCAGGTGGGGTAGCAATCAGCCCCAGCATTTT.

The chain couples TRBV6-6 to TRBJ2-7; 7 bases agree with TRBD2. The length of the CDR3 is 14 residues. Germline V gene sequence: CDR1 MNHNY, CDR2 SVGAGI (reference sequence). With V trimmed by 2 bases and J by 2 bases, 3 bases remained unmatched. The CDR3 bases are TGTGCCAGCAGTTACCCAACTAGCGCCTACGAGCAGTACTTC. Its translation is CASSYPTSAYEQYF.

This chain connects TRBV4-2 to TRBJ1-1; D possibly corresponds to TRBD1 (6 bases). The CDR3 consists of 14 residues. The germline CDR1 and CDR2 sequences are LGHNA and YNFKEQ. V was shortened by 4 bases and J by 1 base, with 10 bases between the two germline ends. Written as DNA, the CDR3 is TGTGCCAGCAGCCTACAGGGAGAGAACACTGAAGCTTTCTTT. It yields the protein CASSLQGENTEAFF.

The V and J genes are TRBV7-9 and TRBJ1-2, with D possibly matching TRBD1 (5 bases). Trimming cost V 4 bases and J 8 bases, with 8 bases left between them. Germline CDR1 SEHNR, CDR2 FQNEAQ (reference sequence). The CDR3 has 11 residues. CDR3 region: CASSWDPGYTF. Written as DNA, the CDR3 is TGTGCCAGCAGCTGGGACCCAGGCTACACCTTC.

The genes are TRBV4-1 and TRBJ2-7; the D gene is possibly TRBD2 (7 bases). Germline-derived CDR1 and CDR2 are MGHRA and YSYEKL. The V end was cut by 1 base, the J end by 6 bases, with 22 bases between. This CDR3 has 17 residues. The CDR3 region has the DNA TGCGCCAGCAGCCAAGTGAACACGGGACCCCGGGGGGCCGAGCAGTACTTC. Protein product: CASSQVNTGPRGAEQYF.

This clone showed up just once. This chain joins TRBV5-4 and TRBJ2-1; D ambiguous. This CDR3 has 15 residues. The V gene lost 3 bases and the J gene lost 0 bases, with 10 bases spanning the gap. Germline CDR1 and CDR2: SGHNT and YYREEE (reference sequence). For the CDR3, the DNA is TGTGCCAGCAGCTCCTTATCCGGCTCCTACAATGAGCAGTTCTTC. Protein sequence: CASSSLSGSYNEQFF.

The chain links TRBV5-6 to TRBJ2-1; D unclear. The CDR3 is made up of 14 amino acids. Per germline, CDR1 SGHDT and CDR2 YYEEEE. V was pared by 0 bases and J by 9 bases, with 13 bases between. CDR3 sequence reads: CASSLDPELGEQFF. Here the CDR3 DNA reads TGTGCCAGCAGCTTGGATCCGGAGTTAGGTGAGCAGTTCTTC.

This clone was counted only a few times. V is TRBV10-1 and J is TRBJ2-7, with a tentative D call TRBD2 (6 bases). Germline V gene lookup returns CDR1 WNHNN and CDR2 SYGVQD (reference sequence). V lost 2 bases and J 3 bases, leaving 14 bases between the germline ends. CDR3 length: 15 amino acids. CDR3 sequence reads: CASSEVAGPFYEQYF. The CDR3 DNA follows: TGCGCCAGCAGTGAGGTGGCGGGACCTTTCTACGAGCAGTACTTC.

The chain uses TRBV4-2 and TRBJ2-4; 11 nucleotides align to TRBD1. Germline V gene lookup returns CDR1 LGHNA and CDR2 YNFKEQ. The CDR3 contains 14 residues. Losses at the gene ends were 4 bases for V and 6 bases for J; bases not matched to a gene: 2. CDR3 loop: CASSLGQGANIQYF. In DNA form, the CDR3 reads TGTGCCAGCAGCCTCGGACAGGGGGCAAACATTCAGTACTTC.

V usage is TRBV7-9 and J usage is TRBJ1-2; possibly TRBD1 for D (5 bases). Trimming shortened V by 3 bases and J by 2 bases, and 16 bases separated the two germline ends. The CDR3 spans 16 residues. Germline V gene lookup returns CDR1 SEHNR and CDR2 FQNEAQ (reference sequence). CDR3 DNA: TGTGCCAGCAGCTTGAGCAGTGGGACTCCGAACTATGGCTACACCTTC. Amino acids: CASSLSSGTPNYGYTF.

This chain joins TRBV7-9 and TRBJ2-5; TRBD2 matches at 12 bases. V lost 5 bases and J lost 3; bases outside the gene matches: 13. CDR3 size: 18 residues. Per the germline V gene, CDR1 is SEHNR and CDR2 is FQNEAQ (reference sequence). The CDR3 region is CASSLWTSGTQFEETQYF. The CDR3 DNA sequence: TGTGCCAGCAGCCTGTGGACTAGCGGGACCCAATTTGAAGAGACCCAGTACTTC.

The chain employs TRBV7-6 and TRBJ2-5; 9 nucleotides match TRBD2. Germline V gene lookup returns CDR1 SGHVS and CDR2 FNYEAQ. Trimming took 1 base from V and 4 from J; bases not matched to a gene: 7. The CDR3 contains 16 residues. The CDR3 coding sequence is TGTGCCAGCAGCTTAGGGGTTAGCGGGAGTCGAGAGACCCAGTACTTC. Amino acid sequence: CASSLGVSGSRETQYF.

V usage is TRBV5-6 and J usage is TRBJ1-2, with TRBD1 matching 9 bases. This CDR3 comprises 14 residues. Losses at the gene ends were 4 bases for V and 2 bases for J; bases not matched to a gene: 3. The V gene's germline CDR1 is SGHDT and CDR2 YYEEEE. CDR3 nucleotides: TGTGCCAGCAGCCCTGGACAGGGGAACTATGGCTACACCTTC. Translated: CASSPGQGNYGYTF.

The chain recombines TRBV30 with TRBJ2-1, with D tentatively TRBD2 (6 bases). Germline CDR1 GTSNPN, CDR2 SVGIG (reference sequence). V was cut by 4 bases and J by 5 bases, with 9 bases left in between. The CDR3 extends over 12 amino acids. The CDR3 DNA follows: TGTGCCTGGACGGGGGAGGACAATGAGCAGTTCTTC. It specifies CAWTGEDNEQFF.

The chain carries TRBV6-5 and TRBJ2-1, with 9 bases identical to TRBD2. The V gene's germline CDR1 is MNHEY and CDR2 SVGAGI. The V segment lost 4 bases and the J segment 5 bases; nucleotides outside the gene matches: 6. This CDR3 has 15 residues. The DNA of the CDR3 is TGTGCCAGCAGTTCGACTAGCGGTCCTCACAATGAGCAGTTCTTC. Translated: CASSSTSGPHNEQFF.

J is TRBJ2-7 and V is TRBV7-6; 8 nucleotides match TRBD1. Looked up from germline, CDR1 is SGHVS and CDR2 is FNYEAQ. J lost 2 bases, V lost 5 bases, and 5 bases had no gene match. This CDR3 contains 14 residues. CDR3 residues: CASSRGTGAYEQYF. The DNA of the CDR3 is TGTGCCAGCAGCCGCGGGACAGGTGCCTACGAGCAGTACTTC. The full variable domain, in which reference TRBV7-6 and TRBJ2-7 provide the parts outside the CDR3, is GAGVSQSPRYKVTKRGQDVALRCDPISGHVSLYWYRQALGQGPEFLTYFNYEAQQDKSGLPNDRFSAERPEGSISTLTIQRTEQRDSAMYRCASSRGTGAYEQYFGPGTRLTVT.

This clone ranks as medium-sized (0.01 to 0.1%). The chain carries TRBV15 and TRBJ1-1; D remains ambiguous. V was trimmed by 5 bases and J by 7 bases, leaving 11 bases between them. The CDR3 consists of 12 residues. Germline V CDR1 and CDR2: LNHNV, YYDKDF (reference sequence). The CDR3, as DNA: TGTGCCACCAGCGGCACAAACCTTGAAGCTTTCTTT. It encodes CATSGTNLEAFF.

The chain employs TRBV5-1 and TRBJ2-3, with 7 bases that match TRBD1. CDR3 length equals 16 residues. Germline loops: CDR1 SGHRS, CDR2 YFSETQ. Losses at the gene ends were 0 bases for V and 2 bases for J; bases not matched to a gene: 6. CDR3 region: CASSLEETGYTDTQYF. The CDR3 nucleotides are TGCGCCAGCAGCTTGGAGGAGACAGGGTACACAGATACGCAGTATTTT.

This sequence joins TRBV7-9 and TRBJ1-6; 10 positions agree with TRBD1. The CDR3 loop spans 15 amino acids. The V and J ends lost 5 bases and 9 bases, in that order; junction bases with no gene match: 7. Per the germline V gene, CDR1 is SEHNR and CDR2 is FQNEAQ (reference sequence). CDR3 DNA sequence: TGTGCCAGCAGCATCGGACAGGGGGGAGGTTCACCCCTCCACTTT. This gives the protein CASSIGQGGGSPLHF.

The chain employs TRBV28 and TRBJ1-2; D may be TRBD1 (5 bases). This CDR3 comprises 16 residues. Germline CDR1 and CDR2: MDHEN and SYDVKM. V was trimmed by 4 bases and J by 4 bases, leaving 19 bases between them. CDR3 protein: CASSSMWDEISYGYTF. The CDR3 coding sequence is TGTGCCAGCAGTTCCATGTGGGACGAAATCTCCTATGGCTACACCTTC.

This clone has only one observation. The V gene is TRBV27, the J gene TRBJ2-6; D may be TRBD2 (5 bases). CDR1 MNHEY and CDR2 SMNVEV come from the germline V gene (reference sequence). The CDR3 length is 16 residues. Trimming cost V 0 bases and J 2 bases, with 8 bases left between them. CDR3 protein: CASSLSRGTGANVLTF. The CDR3, as DNA: TGTGCCAGCAGTTTATCTCGGGGAACTGGGGCCAACGTCCTGACTTTC. The full variable domain, completed using reference TRBV27 and TRBJ2-6, is EAQVTQNPRYLITVTGKKLTVTCSQNMNHEYMSWYRQDPGLGLRQIYYSMNVEVTDKGDVPEGYKVSRKEKRNFPLILESPSPNQTSLYFCASSLSRGTGANVLTFGAGSRLTVL.

The chain links TRBV27 to TRBJ1-5, with 9 bases aligning to TRBD1. Germline lookup yields CDR1 MNHEY and CDR2 SMNVEV (reference sequence). This CDR3 has 14 residues. J lost 6 bases, V lost 5 bases, and 5 bases had no gene match. The CDR3 DNA reads TGTGCCAGCAGTCCCGGGACAGGGCTTCAGCCCCAGCATTTT. Its protein product is CASSPGTGLQPQHF.

The V gene is TRBV2, the J gene TRBJ1-4; TRBD1 matches 10 bases. Germline-derived CDR1 and CDR2 are SNHLY and FYNNEI. The V and J ends lost 6 bases and 0 bases, in that order; junction bases with no gene match: 10. CDR3 length: 18 residues. CDR3 sequence reads: CASRLGQGQGATNEKLFF. CDR3 bases: TGTGCCAGCAGACTGGGACAGGGGCAAGGGGCAACTAATGAAAAACTGTTTTTT.

V and J are TRBV11-2 and TRBJ1-1; D is possibly TRBD1 (6 bases). There are 14 residues in the CDR3. The V end lost 1 base, the J end lost 3 bases, and 9 bases lay between the germline ends. Germline CDR1 SGHAT, CDR2 FQNNGV. CDR3 coding DNA: TGTGCCAGCAGCTTAGGGGGGGCGGACACTGAAGCTTTCTTT. Encoded protein: CASSLGGADTEAFF.

The chain couples TRBV27 to TRBJ2-7, with TRBD2 as a possible D gene (7 bases). V lost 6 bases and J 2 bases, leaving 14 bases between the germline ends. Looked up from germline, CDR1 is MNHEY and CDR2 is SMNVEV (reference sequence). The CDR3 is 14 residues long. The CDR3 DNA follows: TGTGCCAGCAGCGGTGGGGGGGCAACCTACGAGCAGTACTTC. Translating gives CASSGGGATYEQYF.

This chain links TRBV14 with TRBJ2-7; the D gene is possibly TRBD1 (6 bases). CDR3 length: 12 amino acids. Trimming removed 5 bases at V and 4 bases at J, with 9 bases between. CDR1 SGHDN and CDR2 FVKESK come from the germline V gene. Written as DNA, the CDR3 is TGTGCCAGCAGCTCCCAGGGGTACGAGCAGTACTTC. Translated: CASSSQGYEQYF.